These 9 T cell receptor beta chains were sequenced from one sample in a study of beta chain features in type 1 diabetes. Findings and caveats of the study: Shorter TCRB CDR3s, moderately but significantly so, marked every one of the four CD4+ subsets in Type 1 diabetes patients.

These receptors' antigens are unknown. Of the isolated RNA, all was reverse transcribed, and so the sequenced material was expressed TCRB transcripts. Measured with immunoSEQ multiplex PCR; TCRdb has only the in-frame clones, and not every one. This repertoire shows more than 95,000 clones, 17% found once; its top ten account for 2% to 3%. The sequencing input was central memory CD4+ T cells from blood. These receptors all stem from a man in his late teens or twenties with type 1 diabetes.

This clone came up a few times. The genes are TRBV7-2 and TRBJ2-7; TRBD1 is a possible D gene (5 bases). Trimming took 2 bases from V and 2 from J, leaving 10 bases between them. This CDR3 comprises 14 residues. Germline V lookup: CDR1 SGHTA, CDR2 FQGNSA. CDR3 amino acids: CASSLSSTAYEQYF. DNA for the CDR3: TGTGCCAGCAGCTTAAGTTCGACAGCCTACGAGCAGTACTTC.

On this clone: The same CDR3 also results from other DNA sequences found in this sample. The chain has TRBV29-1 and TRBJ2-1; TRBD2 matches at 12 bases. This CDR3 is built from 15 residues. Unmatched junction bases numbered 6, after V lost 4 bases and J lost 5 bases. Germline V gene lookup returns CDR1 SQVTM and CDR2 ANQGSEA. The CDR3 region has the DNA TGCAGCGTTGCTGAGGCTAGCGGGGGGGACAATGAGCAGTTCTTC. It is translated as CSVAEASGGDNEQFF.

This clone was picked up many times. The chain employs TRBV4-3 and TRBJ2-7, with a possible D match to TRBD2 (5 bases). The germline V gene encodes CDR1 LGHNA and CDR2 YSLEER. This CDR3 is built from 14 residues. Trimming left V 0 bases short and J 4 bases short, with 10 bases between. The CDR3 sequence is CASSQDRTGYEQYF. In DNA form, the CDR3 reads TGCGCCAGCAGCCAAGATCGGACGGGGTACGAGCAGTACTTC.

The chain joins TRBV7-2 to TRBJ1-1, with D perhaps TRBD1 (6 bases). The CDR3 loop spans 13 amino acids. Trimming shortened V by 6 bases and J by 8 bases, and 16 bases separated the two germline ends. Germline values: CDR1 SGHTA, CDR2 FQGNSA. Here the CDR3 DNA reads TGTGCCAGCAGACGCAGCACCGGGACAGAAGCTTTCTTT. Encoded protein: CASRRSTGTEAFF.

V gene TRBV19 combines with J gene TRBJ2-5, with TRBD2 identical over 7 bases. The V segment lost 7 bases and the J segment 4 bases; nucleotides outside the gene matches: 12. Germline V gene data show CDR1 as LNHDA and CDR2 as SQIVND (reference sequence). This CDR3 contains 15 residues. CDR3 in amino acids: CASNQAGESGETQYF. CDR3 DNA: TGTGCCAGTAACCAGGCGGGAGAAAGTGGAGAGACCCAGTACTTC.

This clone was observed a handful of times. The chain recombines TRBV7-2 with TRBJ2-1; D is unresolved. Germline V gene lookup returns CDR1 SGHTA and CDR2 FQGNSA. The CDR3 runs 14 residues. V lost 4 bases and J lost 13, with 20 bases in between. The CDR3 DNA is TGTGCCAGCAGCTCCATAGCCGGTCGGGTGTTACAGTTCTTC. It yields the protein CASSSIAGRVLQFF.

This clone turned up a few times. J is TRBJ1-1 and V is TRBV7-2; TRBD1 is a possible D gene (5 bases). CDR1 and CDR2 from the germline V gene are SGHTA and FQGNSA. The CDR3 extends over 14 amino acids. V lost 5 bases and J 4 bases, leaving 14 bases between the germline ends. Here the CDR3 reads CASSPPKGTTEAFF. In nucleotides, the CDR3 is TGTGCCAGCAGCCCCCCGAAGGGGACCACTGAAGCTTTCTTT.

This clone appeared a few times. The CDR3, as DNA: TGTGCCAGCAGCGTAGGGGGAACCCAGGTCGAGCAGTACTTC. This codes for CASSVGGTQVEQYF. V and J are TRBV9 and TRBJ2-7; D not certain. Germline V gene sequence: CDR1 SGDLS, CDR2 YYNGEE. V shed 0 bases and J shed 6 bases, with 13 bases lying between them. CDR3 length: 14 amino acids.

The gene calls are TRBV7-9 and TRBJ2-5; the D is unclear. V was pared by 5 bases and J by 5 bases, with 15 bases between. The CDR3 is made up of 14 amino acids. The germline gives CDR1 SEHNR, CDR2 FQNEAQ (reference sequence). The CDR3 loop reads CASSLLSGSETQYF. The CDR3 DNA reads TGTGCCAGCAGCCTCCTTTCCGGATCTGAGACCCAGTACTTC.